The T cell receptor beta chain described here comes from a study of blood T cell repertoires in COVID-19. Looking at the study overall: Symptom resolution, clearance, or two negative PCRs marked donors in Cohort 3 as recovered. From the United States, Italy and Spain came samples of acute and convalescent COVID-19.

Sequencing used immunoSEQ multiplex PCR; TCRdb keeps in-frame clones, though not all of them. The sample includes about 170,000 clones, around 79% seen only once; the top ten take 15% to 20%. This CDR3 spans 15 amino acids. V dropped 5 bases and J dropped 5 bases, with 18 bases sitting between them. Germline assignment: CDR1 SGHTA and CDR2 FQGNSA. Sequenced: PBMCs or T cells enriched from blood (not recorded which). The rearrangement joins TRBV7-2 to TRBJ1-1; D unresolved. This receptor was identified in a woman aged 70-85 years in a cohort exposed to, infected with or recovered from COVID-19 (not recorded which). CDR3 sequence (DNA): TGTGCCAGCAGCCCAATTTTAGGAGGGAAGACTGAAGCTTTCTTT. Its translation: CASSPILGGKTEAFF.